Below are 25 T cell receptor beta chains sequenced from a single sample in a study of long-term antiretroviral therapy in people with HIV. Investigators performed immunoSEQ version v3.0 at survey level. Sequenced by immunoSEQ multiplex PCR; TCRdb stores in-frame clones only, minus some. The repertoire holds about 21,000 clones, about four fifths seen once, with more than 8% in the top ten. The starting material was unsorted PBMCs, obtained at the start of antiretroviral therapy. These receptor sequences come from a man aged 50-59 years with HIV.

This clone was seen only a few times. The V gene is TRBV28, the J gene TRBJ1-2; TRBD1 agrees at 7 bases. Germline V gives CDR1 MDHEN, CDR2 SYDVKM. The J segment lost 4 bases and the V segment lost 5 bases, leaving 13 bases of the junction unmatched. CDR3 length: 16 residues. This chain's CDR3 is CASSRHPGGGSYGYTF. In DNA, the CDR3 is TGTGCCAGCAGTCGCCACCCAGGGGGGGGGAGCTATGGCTACACCTTC.

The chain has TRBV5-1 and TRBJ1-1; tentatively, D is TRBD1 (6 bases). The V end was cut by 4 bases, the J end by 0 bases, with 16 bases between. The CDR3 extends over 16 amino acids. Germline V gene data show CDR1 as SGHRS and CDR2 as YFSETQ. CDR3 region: CASSPRGGVMNTEAFF. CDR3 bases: TGCGCCAGCAGCCCTCGGGGGGGCGTAATGAACACTGAAGCTTTCTTT.

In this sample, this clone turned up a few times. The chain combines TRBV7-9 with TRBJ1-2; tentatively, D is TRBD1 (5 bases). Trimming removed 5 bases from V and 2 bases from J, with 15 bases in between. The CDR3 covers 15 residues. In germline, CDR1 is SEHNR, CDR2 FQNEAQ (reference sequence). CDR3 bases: TGTGCCAGCAGCGTCTACCGGGACGGGAACTATGGCTACACCTTC. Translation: CASSVYRDGNYGYTF.

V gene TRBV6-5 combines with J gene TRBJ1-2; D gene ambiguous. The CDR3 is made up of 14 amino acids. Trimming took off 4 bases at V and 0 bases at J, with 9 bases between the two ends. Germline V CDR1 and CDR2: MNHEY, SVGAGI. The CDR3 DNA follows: TGTGCCAGCAGTTTCGGACGGTCTAACTATGGCTACACCTTC. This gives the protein CASSFGRSNYGYTF.

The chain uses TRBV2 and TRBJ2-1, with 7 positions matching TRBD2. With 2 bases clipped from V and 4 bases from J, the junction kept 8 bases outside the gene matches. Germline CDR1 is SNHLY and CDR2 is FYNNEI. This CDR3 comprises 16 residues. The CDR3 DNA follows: TGTGCCAGCAGTGAAAGGAAGGGGAGGGGTTACAATGAGCAGTTCTTC. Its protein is CASSERKGRGYNEQFF.

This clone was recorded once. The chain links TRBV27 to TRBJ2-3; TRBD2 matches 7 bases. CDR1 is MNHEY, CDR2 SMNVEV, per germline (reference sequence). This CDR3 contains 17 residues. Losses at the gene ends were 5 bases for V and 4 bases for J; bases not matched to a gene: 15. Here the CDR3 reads CASSPRGRGPIPDTQYF. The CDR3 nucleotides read TGTGCCAGCAGTCCCCGAGGGAGGGGCCCTATTCCAGATACGCAGTATTTT.

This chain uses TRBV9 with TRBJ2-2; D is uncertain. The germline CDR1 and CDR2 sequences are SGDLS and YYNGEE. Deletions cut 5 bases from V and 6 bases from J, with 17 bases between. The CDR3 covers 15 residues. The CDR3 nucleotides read TGTGCCAGCAGGGAGTCGTGGGGTTCTCCCGGGGAGCTGTTTTTT. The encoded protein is CASRESWGSPGELFF.

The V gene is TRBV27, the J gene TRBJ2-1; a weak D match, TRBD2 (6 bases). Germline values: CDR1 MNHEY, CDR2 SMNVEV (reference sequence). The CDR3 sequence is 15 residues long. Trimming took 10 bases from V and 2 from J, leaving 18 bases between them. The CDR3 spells CATSRASETYNEQFF. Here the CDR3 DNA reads TGTGCCACCAGCAGGGCTAGCGAAACCTACAATGAGCAGTTCTTC.

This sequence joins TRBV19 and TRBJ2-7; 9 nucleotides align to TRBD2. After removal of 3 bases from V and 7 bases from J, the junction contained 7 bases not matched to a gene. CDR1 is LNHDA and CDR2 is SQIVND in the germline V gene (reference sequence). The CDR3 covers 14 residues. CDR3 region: CASSMVAGVYEQYF. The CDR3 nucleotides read TGTGCCAGTAGTATGGTAGCGGGAGTATATGAGCAGTACTTC.

In DNA, the CDR3 is TGCGCCAGCAGCCAAGACACTAGCACAGATACGCAGTATTTT. Translation gives CASSQDTSTDTQYF. This sequence joins TRBV4-3 and TRBJ2-3; D uncertain. The V gene's germline CDR1 is LGHNA and CDR2 YSLEER. The CDR3 covers 14 residues. Trimming removed 0 bases from V and 0 bases from J, with 4 bases in between.

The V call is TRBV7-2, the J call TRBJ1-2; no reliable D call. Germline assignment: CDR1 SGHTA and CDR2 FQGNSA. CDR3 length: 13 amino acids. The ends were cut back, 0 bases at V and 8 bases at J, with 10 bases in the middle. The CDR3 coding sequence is TGTGCCAGCAGCTTAGCGGCCACGAGGGGCTACACCTTC. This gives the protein CASSLAATRGYTF.

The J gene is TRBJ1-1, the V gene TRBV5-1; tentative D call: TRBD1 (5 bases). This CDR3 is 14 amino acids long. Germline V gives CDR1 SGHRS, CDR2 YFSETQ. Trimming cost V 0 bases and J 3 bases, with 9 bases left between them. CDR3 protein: CASSLAPRDTEAFF. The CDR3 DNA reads TGCGCCAGCAGCTTGGCTCCCAGGGACACTGAAGCTTTCTTT.

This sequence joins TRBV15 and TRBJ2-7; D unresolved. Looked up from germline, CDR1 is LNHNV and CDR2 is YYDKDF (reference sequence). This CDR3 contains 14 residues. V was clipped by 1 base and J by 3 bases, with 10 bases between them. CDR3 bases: TGTGCCACCAGCAGAGCCGGGCCGAGCTACGAGCAGTACTTC. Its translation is CATSRAGPSYEQYF.

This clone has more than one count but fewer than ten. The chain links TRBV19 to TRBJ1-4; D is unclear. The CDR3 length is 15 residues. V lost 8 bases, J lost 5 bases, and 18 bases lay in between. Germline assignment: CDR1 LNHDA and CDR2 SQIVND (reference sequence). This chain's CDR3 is CASGPGNRLNEKLFF. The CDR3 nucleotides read TGTGCCAGTGGTCCCGGGAATCGCCTGAATGAAAAACTGTTTTTT.

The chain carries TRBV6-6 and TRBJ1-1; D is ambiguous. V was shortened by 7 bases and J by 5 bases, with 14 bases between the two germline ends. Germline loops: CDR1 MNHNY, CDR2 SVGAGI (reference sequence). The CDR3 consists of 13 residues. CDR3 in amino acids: CASTLTEGTEAFF. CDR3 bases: TGTGCCAGCACCCTGACGGAAGGGACTGAAGCTTTCTTT.

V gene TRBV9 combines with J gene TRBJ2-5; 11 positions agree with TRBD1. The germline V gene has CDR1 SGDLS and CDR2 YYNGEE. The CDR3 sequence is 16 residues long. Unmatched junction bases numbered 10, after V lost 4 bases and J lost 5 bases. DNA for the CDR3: TGTGCCAGCAGCAAAAAGGACAGGGGGCGCGTTGAGACCCAGTACTTC. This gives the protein CASSKKDRGRVETQYF.

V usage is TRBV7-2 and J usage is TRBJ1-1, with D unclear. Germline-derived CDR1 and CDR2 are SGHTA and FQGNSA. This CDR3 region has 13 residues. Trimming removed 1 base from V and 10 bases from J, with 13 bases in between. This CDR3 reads CASSLGSGSGAFF. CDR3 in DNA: TGTGCCAGCAGCTTAGGTAGTGGGTCTGGAGCTTTCTTT.

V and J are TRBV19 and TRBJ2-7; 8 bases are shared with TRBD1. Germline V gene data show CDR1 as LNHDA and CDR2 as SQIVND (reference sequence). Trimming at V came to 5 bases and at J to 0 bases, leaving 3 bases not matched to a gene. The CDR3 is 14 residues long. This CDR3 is CASSRQGSSYEQYF. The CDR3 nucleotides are TGTGCCAGTAGTCGACAGGGGAGCTCCTACGAGCAGTACTTC.

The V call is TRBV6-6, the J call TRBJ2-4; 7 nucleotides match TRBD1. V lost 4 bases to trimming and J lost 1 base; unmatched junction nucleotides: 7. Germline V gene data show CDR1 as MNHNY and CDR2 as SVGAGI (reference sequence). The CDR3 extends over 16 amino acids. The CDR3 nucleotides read TGTGCCAGCAGTTCCACAGGGGTCTCGGCCAAAAACATTCAGTACTTC. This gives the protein CASSSTGVSAKNIQYF.

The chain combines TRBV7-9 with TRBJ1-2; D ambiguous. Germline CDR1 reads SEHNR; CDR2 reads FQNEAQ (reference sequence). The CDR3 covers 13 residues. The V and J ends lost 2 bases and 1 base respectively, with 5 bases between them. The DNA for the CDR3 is TGTGCCAGCAGCTTATCCCGTAACTATGGCTACACCTTC. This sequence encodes CASSLSRNYGYTF. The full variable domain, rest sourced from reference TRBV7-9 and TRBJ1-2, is DTGVSQNPRHKITKRGQNVTFRCDPISEHNRLYWYRQTLGQGPEFLTYFQNEAQLEKSRLLSDRFSAERPKGSFSTLEIQRTEQGDSAMYLCASSLSRNYGYTFGSGTRLTVV.

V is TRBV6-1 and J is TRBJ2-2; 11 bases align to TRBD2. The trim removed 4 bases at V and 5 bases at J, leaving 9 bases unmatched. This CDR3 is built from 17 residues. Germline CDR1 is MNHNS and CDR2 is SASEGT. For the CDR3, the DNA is TGTGCCAGCAGTGTCCTGCTAGCGGGGGGTGGGACCGGGGAGCTGTTTTTT. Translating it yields CASSVLLAGGGTGELFF.

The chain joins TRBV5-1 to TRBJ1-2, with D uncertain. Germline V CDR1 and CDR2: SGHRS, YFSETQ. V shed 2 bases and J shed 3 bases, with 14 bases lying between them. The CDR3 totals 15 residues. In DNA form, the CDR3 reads TGCGCCAGCAGCTTTGGGCGCAGGACCTACTATGGCTACACCTTC. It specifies CASSFGRRTYYGYTF.

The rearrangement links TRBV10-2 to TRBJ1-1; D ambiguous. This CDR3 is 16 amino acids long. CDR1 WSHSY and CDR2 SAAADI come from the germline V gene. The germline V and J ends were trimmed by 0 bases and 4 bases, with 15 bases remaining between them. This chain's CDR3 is CASSESRPSRVTEAFF. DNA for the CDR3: TGCGCCAGCAGTGAGTCCCGCCCCTCACGGGTCACTGAAGCTTTCTTT.

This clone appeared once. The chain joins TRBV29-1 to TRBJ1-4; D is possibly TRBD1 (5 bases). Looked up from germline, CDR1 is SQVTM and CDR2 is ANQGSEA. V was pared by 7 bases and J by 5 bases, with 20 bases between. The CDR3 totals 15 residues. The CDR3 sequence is CSAQLKDNENEKLFF. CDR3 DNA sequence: TGCAGCGCACAACTCAAGGACAATGAGAATGAAAAACTGTTTTTT.

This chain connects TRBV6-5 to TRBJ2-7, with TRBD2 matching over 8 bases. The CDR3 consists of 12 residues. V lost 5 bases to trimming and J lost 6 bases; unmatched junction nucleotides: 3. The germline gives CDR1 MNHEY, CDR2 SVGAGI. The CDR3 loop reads CASSPGGVEQYF. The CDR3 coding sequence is TGTGCCAGCAGTCCCGGGGGGGTCGAGCAGTACTTC.